The 16 T cell receptor beta chains presented below share a single source sample, sequenced in a study of beta chain features in type 1 diabetes. The isolated RNA, all of it, was reverse transcribed, so expressed TCRB transcripts were what got sequenced. Data came from immunoSEQ multiplex PCR; TCRdb stores just in-frame clones and leaves some out. The sample has 40,000 to 45,000 clones, roughly 49% seen once. Specimen: central memory CD4+ T cells from blood. The receptor source for this set is a woman aged 18-29 years in good health.

The rearrangement uses TRBV9 and TRBJ1-3; D is unclear. CDR1 is SGDLS and CDR2 is YYNGEE in the germline V gene. The CDR3 runs to 15 residues. V lost 0 bases, J lost 2 bases, and 9 bases lay in between. DNA of the CDR3: TGTGCCAGCAGCGTAGCTCCAGAAACTGGAAACACCATATATTTT. It is translated as CASSVAPETGNTIYF.

This clone was observed a few times. The rearrangement joins TRBV7-2 to TRBJ2-5; 13 bases are a match to TRBD2. With V trimmed by 4 bases and J by 5 bases, 13 bases remained unmatched. From germline, CDR1 is SGHTA and CDR2 FQGNSA. This CDR3 has 18 residues. CDR3 bases: TGTGCCAGCAGCTCAAGCCCTTGGACTAGCGGGAGTTGGGAGACCCAGTACTTC. It yields the protein CASSSSPWTSGSWETQYF. Full variable domain (rest looked up from reference TRBV7-2 and TRBJ2-5): GAGVSQSPSNKVTEKGKDVELRCDPISGHTALYWYRQSLGQGLEFLIYFQGNSAPDKSGLPSDRFSAERTGGSVSTLTIQRTQQEDSAVYLCASSSSPWTSGSWETQYFGPGTRLLVL.

The chain is built from TRBV5-1 and TRBJ2-3; D uncertain. The V and J ends lost 4 bases and 2 bases respectively, with 5 bases between them. CDR1 is SGHRS and CDR2 is YFSETQ in the germline V gene. The CDR3 is 12 amino acids. CDR3 region: CASSPNTDTQYF. The CDR3 nucleotides read TGCGCCAGCAGCCCAAACACAGATACGCAGTATTTT.

The chain recombines TRBV27 with TRBJ1-5, with TRBD1 matching 9 bases. The CDR3 extends over 19 amino acids. Losses at the gene ends were 6 bases for V and 4 bases for J; bases not matched to a gene: 19. The germline V gene has CDR1 MNHEY and CDR2 SMNVEV (reference sequence). The CDR3 DNA reads as TGTGCCAGCAGCTATGGCCAGGACAGGGGTGCGGTATGGAATCAGCCCCAGCATTTT. This translates into CASSYGQDRGAVWNQPQHF.

The J gene is TRBJ2-7, the V gene TRBV5-4; the match to TRBD1 covers 9 bases. V was clipped by 0 bases and J by 7 bases; unmatched bases: 8. The germline gives CDR1 SGHNT, CDR2 YYREEE (reference sequence). The CDR3 has 15 residues. In DNA form, the CDR3 reads TGTGCCAGCAGCTTGGACGGGACAGGGAATCGTGAGCAGTACTTC. It encodes CASSLDGTGNREQYF.

The genes are TRBV30 and TRBJ2-7; 7 nucleotides match TRBD2. Losses at the gene ends were 3 bases for V and 4 bases for J; bases not matched to a gene: 9. The CDR3 spans 14 residues. Germline V gene lookup returns CDR1 GTSNPN and CDR2 SVGIG (reference sequence). CDR3 coding DNA: TGTGCCTGGAGGCGTCCGGGACTACAGTACGAGCAGTACTTC. Translating gives CAWRRPGLQYEQYF.

The chain combines TRBV11-2 with TRBJ2-7; 8 bases are a match to TRBD1. This CDR3 is 12 amino acids long. J was trimmed by 5 bases and V by 7 bases; bases with no gene match: 4. The germline V gene has CDR1 SGHAT and CDR2 FQNNGV. The CDR3 DNA reads as TGTGCCAGCAAGGACAGGGTACACGAGCAGTACTTC. Translation gives CASKDRVHEQYF.

V and J are TRBV5-1 and TRBJ2-5; 8 bases are shared with TRBD1. This CDR3 is 14 amino acids long. The germline V gene has CDR1 SGHRS and CDR2 YFSETQ. Losses at the gene ends were 7 bases for V and 0 bases for J; bases not matched to a gene: 5. For the CDR3, the DNA is TGCGCCAGCCGGGACAGGAGGGACCAAGAGACCCAGTACTTC. Encoded protein: CASRDRRDQETQYF.

Here the CDR3 DNA reads TGTGCCAGCAGTGAACACGGGACAGCAACTAATGAAAAACTGTTTTTT. This translates into CASSEHGTATNEKLFF. The chain is built from TRBV25-1 and TRBJ1-4; TRBD1 matches 7 bases. Looked up from germline, CDR1 is MGHDK and CDR2 is SYGVNS. CDR3 length: 16 amino acids. J lost 0 bases, V lost 2 bases, and 3 bases had no gene match.

This sequence joins TRBV4-1 and TRBJ1-2; D unclear. This CDR3 has 13 residues. In germline, CDR1 is MGHRA, CDR2 YSYEKL. Trimming shortened V by 4 bases and J by 13 bases, and 19 bases separated the two germline ends. CDR3 sequence reads: CASSRSPVERSTF. CDR3 DNA: TGCGCCAGCAGCCGGTCCCCGGTGGAACGGAGCACCTTC.

By share of the sample, this clone is medium-sized. V is TRBV14 and J is TRBJ2-3; 8 bases align to TRBD1. The V and J ends lost 4 bases and 3 bases, in that order; junction bases with no gene match: 6. Germline CDR1 is SGHDN and CDR2 is FVKESK. This CDR3 has 15 residues. The CDR3 DNA reads as TGTGCCAGCAGCCTGGACAGGGTAGGAACAGATACGCAGTATTTT. Translated, it gives CASSLDRVGTDTQYF. The entire variable domain, with the rest obtained from reference TRBV14 and TRBJ2-3, is as follows: EAGVTQFPSHSVIEKGQTVTLRCDPISGHDNLYWYRRVMGKEIKFLLHFVKESKQDESGMPNNRFLAERTGGTYSTLKVQPAELEDSGVYFCASSLDRVGTDTQYFGPGTRLTVL.

The CDR3 protein is CASSPNPWGGDTEAFF. Here the CDR3 DNA reads TGTGCCAGCAGCCCGAACCCGTGGGGGGGAGACACTGAAGCTTTCTTT. This chain connects TRBV11-1 to TRBJ1-1; tentative D call: TRBD1 (5 bases). The CDR3 runs 16 residues. CDR1 is SGHAT, CDR2 FQDESV, per germline (reference sequence). V lost 5 bases, J lost 3 bases, and 19 bases lay in between. Variable domain in full (rest from reference TRBV11-1 and TRBJ1-1): EAEVAQSPRYKITEKSQAVAFWCDPISGHATLYWYRQILGQGPELLVQFQDESVVDDSQLPKDRFSAERLKGVDSTLKIQPAELGDSAMYLCASSPNPWGGDTEAFFGQGTRLTVV.

This chain links TRBV19 with TRBJ2-5; tentatively, D is TRBD1 (6 bases). This CDR3 is 15 amino acids long. Deletions cut 1 base from V and 4 bases from J, with 13 bases between. Per the germline V gene, CDR1 is LNHDA and CDR2 is SQIVND (reference sequence). The CDR3 nucleotides read TGTGCCAGTAGTATAGGAGACAGGCCGGGAGAGACCCAGTACTTC. It codes for CASSIGDRPGETQYF.

The V gene is TRBV4-1, the J gene TRBJ1-5, with D possibly TRBD1 on 6 matching bases. Germline V CDR1 and CDR2: MGHRA, YSYEKL. The CDR3 loop spans 14 amino acids. Between the trimmed V and J ends, which lost 2 bases and 6 bases, there was a span of 11 bases. CDR3 residues: CASSQTGLFQPQHF. DNA for the CDR3: TGCGCCAGCAGCCAAACAGGGTTATTTCAGCCCCAGCATTTT.

The J gene is TRBJ2-7, the V gene TRBV19; 9 nucleotides align to TRBD1. CDR1 LNHDA and CDR2 SQIVND come from the germline V gene (reference sequence). The CDR3 runs 15 residues. With 1 base clipped from V and 2 bases from J, the junction kept 3 bases outside the gene matches. CDR3 protein: CASSIAWTGAYEQYF. CDR3 DNA: TGTGCCAGTAGTATAGCCTGGACAGGGGCCTACGAGCAGTACTTC.

This chain uses TRBV10-3 with TRBJ2-1; a possible D gene is TRBD2 (6 bases). V was cut by 6 bases and J by 7 bases, with 13 bases left in between. The CDR3 extends over 13 amino acids. Germline values: CDR1 ENHRY, CDR2 SYGVKD. The CDR3 is CAIREGPGNEQFF. CDR3 nucleotide sequence: TGTGCCATCAGGGAGGGGCCGGGGAATGAGCAGTTCTTC.